The 18 T cell receptor beta chains presented below share a single source sample, sequenced in a study of blood T cell repertoires in COVID-19. Sequencing used immunoSEQ multiplex PCR; TCRdb keeps in-frame clones, though not all of them. The table shows tens of thousands of clones, with roughly 87% occurring only once. The sample was peripheral blood. The receptors shown here come from a woman aged 45-60 years with active or convalescent COVID-19.

The sample holds many counts of this clone. The J gene is TRBJ1-5, the V gene TRBV19; no firm D call. V lost 1 base and J 3 bases, leaving 13 bases between the germline ends. Germline V gene sequence: CDR1 LNHDA, CDR2 SQIVND (reference sequence). This CDR3 spans 16 amino acids. CDR3 bases: TGTGCCAGTAGTATAGCGGCAGGAGGCCACAATCAGCCCCAGCATTTT. Translated, it gives CASSIAAGGHNQPQHF. Full variable domain (rest looked up from reference TRBV19 and TRBJ1-5): DGGITQSPKYLFRKEGQNVTLSCEQNLNHDAMYWYRQDPGQGLRLIYYSQIVNDFQKGDIAEGYSVSREKKESFPLTVTSAQKNPTAFYLCASSIAAGGHNQPQHFGDGTRLSIL.

This chain connects TRBV6-1 to TRBJ2-7; TRBD1 is a possible D gene (5 bases). The V gene lost 1 base and the J gene lost 4 bases, with 11 bases spanning the gap. The CDR3 spans 14 residues. The germline V gene encodes CDR1 MNHNS and CDR2 SASEGT. The CDR3 DNA follows: TGTGCCAGCAGTGAAGGCCTTGGGGCTTACGAGCAGTACTTC. This sequence encodes CASSEGLGAYEQYF.

This sequence joins TRBV15 and TRBJ2-7; D is undetermined. Germline CDR1 LNHNV, CDR2 YYDKDF (reference sequence). The ends were cut back, 5 bases at V and 0 bases at J, with 11 bases in the middle. The CDR3 is made up of 14 amino acids. The DNA of the CDR3 is TGTGCCACCAGCTTCCCCTCTGTCTCCTACGAGCAGTACTTC. Its translation: CATSFPSVSYEQYF.

The CDR3 spells CASSTSGGATGELFF. The CDR3, as DNA: TGTGCCAGTAGTACTTCAGGGGGAGCCACCGGGGAGCTGTTTTTT. The J gene is TRBJ2-2, the V gene TRBV19; the match to TRBD1 covers 7 bases. Trimming took 4 bases from V and 4 from J; bases not matched to a gene: 6. This CDR3 region has 15 residues. Germline loops: CDR1 LNHDA, CDR2 SQIVND (reference sequence). Full variable domain (missing parts from reference TRBV19 and TRBJ2-2): DGGITQSPKYLFRKEGQNVTLSCEQNLNHDAMYWYRQDPGQGLRLIYYSQIVNDFQKGDIAEGYSVSREKKESFPLTVTSAQKNPTAFYLCASSTSGGATGELFFGEGSRLTVL.

The chain carries TRBV5-1 and TRBJ1-2; TRBD1 agrees at 8 bases. This CDR3 is built from 15 residues. V shed 4 bases, J shed 4 bases, and the junction held 9 bases outside the gene matches. Germline V lookup: CDR1 SGHRS, CDR2 YFSETQ. CDR3 region: CASSPDRGSIYGYTF. The DNA of the CDR3 is TGCGCCAGCAGCCCCGACAGGGGTTCTATCTATGGCTACACCTTC.

In DNA form, the CDR3 reads TGTGCCAGCAGGGCCCAGTCCGGGGCCAACGTCCTGACTTTC. Amino acids: CASRAQSGANVLTF. This chain links TRBV2 with TRBJ2-6; D unresolved. Trimming pared 6 bases from V and 4 bases from J, leaving 10 bases between. The CDR3 length is 14 residues. The V gene's germline CDR1 is SNHLY and CDR2 FYNNEI.

The gene calls are TRBV28 and TRBJ1-5; 12 nucleotides align to TRBD1. V dropped 1 base and J dropped 7; count of bases not matched to a gene: 5. The CDR3 totals 16 residues. Germline loops: CDR1 MDHEN, CDR2 SYDVKM. The CDR3 protein is CASSLSGQGARQPQHF. The CDR3 DNA is TGTGCCAGCAGTTTATCGGGACAGGGGGCGCGACAGCCCCAGCATTTT.

V usage is TRBV19 and J usage is TRBJ2-1, with 9 bases that match TRBD2. Trimming cost V 3 bases and J 5 bases; bases outside gene matches: 5. Germline assignment: CDR1 LNHDA and CDR2 SQIVND (reference sequence). This CDR3 contains 15 residues. The CDR3 DNA follows: TGTGCCAGTAGTATCCTAGCGGGGAGCCACAATGAGCAGTTCTTC. Protein sequence: CASSILAGSHNEQFF.

This chain links TRBV6-5 with TRBJ1-5; possibly TRBD1 for D (6 bases). Germline V CDR1 and CDR2: MNHEY, SVGAGI. The germline V and J ends were trimmed by 8 bases and 4 bases, with 18 bases remaining between them. The CDR3 has 15 residues. The CDR3, as DNA: TGTGCCAGCTGGGGGGGGACATTGGGGAATCAGCCCCAGCATTTT. Its translation is CASWGGTLGNQPQHF.

The chain employs TRBV4-3 and TRBJ1-2; 8 bases are a match to TRBD1. The CDR3 consists of 15 residues. J was trimmed by 0 bases and V by 2 bases; bases with no gene match: 2. Germline loops: CDR1 LGHNA, CDR2 YSLEER. The CDR3 DNA follows: TGCGCCAGCAGCCAACGGACAGGGACTAACTATGGCTACACCTTC. Translation gives CASSQRTGTNYGYTF.

The chain has TRBV18 and TRBJ1-1, with TRBD1 as a possible D gene (6 bases). Germline CDR1 KGHSH, CDR2 LQKENI. Trimming took 4 bases from V and 0 from J, leaving 12 bases between them. The CDR3 length is 15 residues. The CDR3 protein is CASSQGGAMNTEAFF. DNA for the CDR3: TGTGCCAGCTCACAAGGGGGAGCCATGAACACTGAAGCTTTCTTT.

The rearrangement joins TRBV11-3 to TRBJ1-1; no clear D. CDR3 size: 12 residues. The ends were cut back, 5 bases at V and 4 bases at J, with 8 bases in the middle. CDR1 and CDR2 from the germline V gene are SGHNT and YENEEA. The CDR3 nucleotides read TGTGCCAGCAGCAAGGGAGGCACTGAAGCTTTCTTT. It translates to CASSKGGTEAFF.

The chain recombines TRBV7-9 with TRBJ2-3; D might be TRBD2 (5 bases). CDR1 is SEHNR and CDR2 is FQNEAQ in the germline V gene (reference sequence). The CDR3 is 18 residues long. V was clipped by 2 bases and J by 2 bases, with 20 bases between them. In DNA, the CDR3 is TGTGCCAGCAGCTTAAAGAGTGGCGGGCGTTTGCACACAGATACGCAGTATTTT. It specifies CASSLKSGGRLHTDTQYF.

This chain joins TRBV9 and TRBJ2-2, with 9 bases lining up with TRBD2. This CDR3 spans 15 amino acids. The J segment lost 4 bases and the V segment lost 2 bases, leaving 3 bases of the junction unmatched. The germline CDR1 and CDR2 sequences are SGDLS and YYNGEE. The CDR3 nucleotides are TGTGCCAGCAGCGTTAGCGGGGGAGCCACCGGGGAGCTGTTTTTT. Translation gives CASSVSGGATGELFF.

The chain links TRBV2 to TRBJ1-2; 7 bases are a match to TRBD1. V lost 6 bases, J lost 2 bases, and 3 bases stayed unmatched. Germline V CDR1 and CDR2: SNHLY, FYNNEI. This CDR3 contains 13 residues. The CDR3 here is CASREQGNYGYTF. The CDR3 bases are TGTGCCAGCAGAGAACAGGGGAACTATGGCTACACCTTC.

The chain carries TRBV5-1 and TRBJ2-2; 12 bases fit TRBD2. After removal of 2 bases from V and 1 base from J, the junction contained 9 bases not matched to a gene. Germline CDR1 and CDR2: SGHRS and YFSETQ. The length of the CDR3 is 19 residues. The CDR3 spells CASSFVRLAGGKNTGELFF. For the CDR3, the DNA is TGCGCCAGCAGCTTTGTACGGCTAGCGGGGGGGAAGAACACCGGGGAGCTGTTTTTT.

On this clone itself: Other nucleotide sequences from this sample produce the same CDR3. The chain employs TRBV5-4 and TRBJ1-2; D is undetermined. V was trimmed by 4 bases and J by 3 bases, leaving 10 bases between them. The CDR3 is 13 amino acids. The V gene's germline CDR1 is SGHNT and CDR2 YYREEE (reference sequence). The CDR3 loop reads CASSLVRDYGYTF. In DNA form, the CDR3 reads TGTGCCAGCAGCCTCGTGAGGGACTATGGCTACACCTTC.

The CDR3 DNA reads as TGTGCCAGCAGCCCCAGACGAGGCAGCTCCTACAATGAGCAGTTCTTC. Translation gives CASSPRRGSSYNEQFF. The V call is TRBV7-2, the J call TRBJ2-1; D call uncertain. CDR1 is SGHTA, CDR2 FQGNSA, per germline. The CDR3 runs to 16 residues. V lost 5 bases and J 0 bases, leaving 14 bases between the germline ends.